The 20 T cell receptor beta chains in this list originate from one sample, sequenced in a study of T-cell reconstitution after alpha-beta-depleted transplantation in children. A library of TCRbeta sequences, prepared with unique molecular identifiers, was generated. TCRdb reprocessed the PCR reads via MiXCR and lists one record per CDR3 protein. The data show approximately 1,000,000 distinct CDR3 sequences, with about 30% seen just once and roughly 27% held by the top ten. Here the sequenced sample was PBMCs, mostly from graft donor cells, taken 360 days after TCRalphabeta/CD19-depleted stem cell transplant. The receptors were gathered from a boy in the first two years of life who had a stem cell transplant for SCID, so the T cells may come from the graft donor.

This clonotype was observed at least ten times. This chain uses TRBV27 with TRBJ2-7; 8 bases agree with TRBD1. After removal of 6 bases from V and 2 bases from J, the junction contained 3 bases not matched to a gene. The germline gives CDR1 MNHEY, CDR2 SMNVEV (reference sequence). The CDR3 loop spans 13 amino acids. CDR3 DNA: TGTGCCAGCAGGCGGACAGGGACCTACGAGCAGTACTTC. It codes for CASRRTGTYEQYF.

For the CDR3, the DNA is TGTGCCAGCAGCTTCGGGGGGACAGGGAAATCAATCAAAGCCAAAAACATTCAGTACTTC. The encoded protein is CASSFGGTGKSIKAKNIQYF. This chain joins TRBV7-8 and TRBJ2-4; 9 bases match TRBD1. J gave up 0 bases and V 3 bases, and 15 bases lay outside the gene matches. The germline CDR1 and CDR2 sequences are SGHVS and FQNEAQ. This CDR3 is 20 amino acids long.

The gene calls are TRBV12-3 or TRBV12-4 and TRBJ2-7; 7 positions agree with TRBD1. Trimming cost V 3 bases and J 3 bases; bases outside gene matches: 5. The CDR3 spans 14 residues. The CDR3 is CASSFRGQFYEQYF. The CDR3 nucleotides are TGTGCCAGCAGTTTTCGGGGACAGTTCTACGAGCAGTACTTC.

This sequence joins TRBV4-1 and TRBJ1-1; a possible D gene is TRBD1 (5 bases). V shed 2 bases and J shed 2 bases, with 12 bases lying between them. Looked up from germline, CDR1 is MGHRA and CDR2 is YSYEKL. The CDR3 is 15 amino acids. The CDR3, as DNA: TGCGCCAGCAGCCAACGATCCGACAGTAACACTGAAGCTTTCTTT. Translation: CASSQRSDSNTEAFF.

This chain connects TRBV3-1 to TRBJ2-1; TRBD1 agrees at 7 bases. CDR1 LGHDT and CDR2 YNNKEL come from the germline V gene (reference sequence). V lost 2 bases, J lost 16 bases, and 8 bases stayed unmatched. The CDR3 spans 12 residues. This CDR3 is CASSQRGPPGFF. In DNA form, the CDR3 reads TGTGCCAGCAGCCAAAGGGGGCCTCCCGGCTTCTTC.

The chain couples TRBV3-1 to TRBJ2-7; D might be TRBD1 (6 bases). Germline loops: CDR1 LGHDT, CDR2 YNNKEL (reference sequence). This CDR3 is built from 15 residues. The germline V and J ends were trimmed by 4 bases and 2 bases, with 15 bases remaining between them. CDR3 residues: CASSPATGGPYEQYF. The CDR3 coding sequence is TGTGCCAGCAGCCCTGCGACAGGTGGACCCTACGAGCAGTACTTC.

V usage is TRBV5-1 and J usage is TRBJ1-4, with 7 bases lining up with TRBD1. Germline CDR1 and CDR2: SGHRS and YFSETQ. The CDR3 runs 13 residues. The trim removed 4 bases at V and 10 bases at J, leaving 7 bases unmatched. This CDR3 reads CASSADRTTKLFF. DNA for the CDR3: TGCGCCAGCAGCGCGGACAGGACGACAAAACTGTTTTTT.

The chain combines TRBV28 with TRBJ2-1; 13 bases are a match to TRBD2. J gave up 5 bases and V 3 bases, and 7 bases lay outside the gene matches. Germline loops: CDR1 MDHEN, CDR2 SYDVKM. CDR3 length: 17 residues. The CDR3 sequence: CASSFRGGLAGHNEQFF. CDR3 DNA: TGTGCCAGCAGTTTTCGGGGGGGACTAGCGGGGCACAATGAGCAGTTCTTC. The entire variable domain, with the rest obtained from reference TRBV28 and TRBJ2-1, is as follows: DVKVTQSSRYLVKRTGEKVFLECVQDMDHENMFWYRQDPGLGLRLIYFSYDVKMKEKGDIPEGYSVSREKKERFSLILESASTNQTSMYLCASSFRGGLAGHNEQFFGPGTRLTVL.

Comments on this clonotype: The junction departs from germline at one end; a sequencing error may be responsible. For the CDR3, the DNA is TGTGCCAGCAGTCCGGACAGGGAGTTAGCAGATACGGAGTATTTT. It specifies CASSPDRELADTEYF. This rearrangement joins TRBV12-3 or TRBV12-4 to TRBJ2-3; 8 nucleotides align to TRBD1. CDR3 length: 15 amino acids.

The chain combines TRBV6-5 with TRBJ2-7; the D gene is possibly TRBD2 (7 bases). CDR3 length: 15 residues. Per the germline V gene, CDR1 is MNHEY and CDR2 is SVGAGI. V gave up 4 bases and J gave up 5 bases, with 18 bases separating them. The CDR3 nucleotides are TGTGCCAGCAGTTCCACAAGTGGGGGGGCCCACGAGCAGTACTTC. It specifies CASSSTSGGAHEQYF.

This clonotype was seen ten or more times. The chain combines TRBV5-1 with TRBJ2-3; D gene ambiguous. V shed 0 bases and J shed 1 base, with 6 bases lying between them. This CDR3 comprises 14 residues. Germline CDR1 SGHRS, CDR2 YFSETQ. The CDR3: CASSLASGTDTQYF. In DNA form, the CDR3 reads TGCGCCAGCAGCTTGGCCTCGGGCACAGATACGCAGTATTTT.

This clonotype was counted only a few times. V gene TRBV4-3 combines with J gene TRBJ2-3; 7 positions agree with TRBD1. This CDR3 region has 15 residues. CDR1 is LGHNA, CDR2 YSLEER, per germline. The trim removed 4 bases at V and 2 bases at J, leaving 6 bases unmatched. CDR3 amino acids: CASSPGQDHTDTQYF. CDR3 coding DNA: TGCGCCAGCAGCCCTGGACAGGACCACACAGATACGCAGTATTTT.

This chain's CDR3 is CATSREGGEQFF. CDR3 nucleotide sequence: TGTGCCACCAGCAGAGAGGGAGGAGAGCAGTTCTTC. The chain joins TRBV15 to TRBJ2-1; tentatively, D is TRBD2 (6 bases). V was clipped by 0 bases and J by 10 bases, with 7 bases between them. The CDR3 extends over 12 amino acids. Germline V gene sequence: CDR1 LNHNV, CDR2 YYDKDF (reference sequence).

This clonotype was seen a handful of times. This chain uses TRBV24-1 with TRBJ2-1; TRBD1 agrees at 8 bases. The CDR3 is 15 amino acids. CDR1 and CDR2 (germline): KGHDR, SFDVKD. V was clipped by 4 bases and J by 7 bases; unmatched bases: 8. CDR3 sequence reads: CATSDPRDRPNEQFF. DNA of the CDR3: TGTGCCACCAGTGACCCACGGGACAGGCCAAATGAGCAGTTCTTC.

This clonotype has just a few counts. The rearrangement uses TRBV5-5 and TRBJ2-7; D not resolved. V lost 2 bases and J 3 bases, leaving 18 bases between the germline ends. The CDR3 runs 16 residues. Germline V gene sequence: CDR1 SGHKS, CDR2 YYEKEE (reference sequence). CDR3 loop: CASSFRPGPQHYEQYF. CDR3 DNA: TGTGCCAGCAGCTTCAGACCGGGTCCCCAACACTACGAGCAGTACTTC. The variable domain in full, completed from reference TRBV5-5 and TRBJ2-7, reads DAGVTQSPTHLIKTRGQQVTLRCSPISGHKSVSWYQQVLGQGPQFIFQYYEKEERGRGNFPDRFSARQFPNYSSELNVNALLLGDSALYLCASSFRPGPQHYEQYFGPGTRLTVT.

Ten or more counts support this clonotype. This rearrangement joins TRBV6-5 to TRBJ2-1; 11 nucleotides agree with TRBD2. Unmatched junction bases numbered 8, after V lost 2 bases and J lost 8 bases. Per germline, CDR1 MNHEY and CDR2 SVGAGI. CDR3 length: 16 amino acids. CDR3 sequence: CASSYTLAGGGYEQFF. DNA for the CDR3: TGTGCCAGCAGTTACACTCTAGCGGGGGGAGGCTATGAGCAGTTCTTC.

This rearrangement joins TRBV5-1 to TRBJ1-1, with 9 bases matching TRBD1. The CDR3 consists of 18 residues. Germline lookup yields CDR1 SGHRS and CDR2 YFSETQ. The J segment lost 1 base and the V segment lost 2 bases, leaving 12 bases of the junction unmatched. For the CDR3, the DNA is TGCGCCAGCAGCTTAGGGGGACAGGGAAGTTTTGGGAACACTGAAGCTTTCTTT. The encoded protein is CASSLGGQGSFGNTEAFF.

This chain uses TRBV4-1 with TRBJ1-5; possibly TRBD1 for D (6 bases). The germline V and J ends were trimmed by 0 bases and 3 bases, with 15 bases remaining between them. Germline assignment: CDR1 MGHRA and CDR2 YSYEKL. CDR3 length: 17 residues. CDR3 DNA: TGCGCCAGCAGCCAAGAGGGAAACAGGGCATACAATCAGCCCCAGCATTTT. This codes for CASSQEGNRAYNQPQHF.

This clonotype was seen a handful of times. The chain couples TRBV2 to TRBJ2-7; 9 nucleotides match TRBD1. The CDR3 loop spans 13 amino acids. Per germline, CDR1 SNHLY and CDR2 FYNNEI. The junction had 6 bases not matched to a gene; V was cut back by 10 bases and J by 2 bases. The CDR3 DNA follows: TGTGCCACCTCGGGGACAGGGACCTACGAGCAGTACTTC. Amino acids: CATSGTGTYEQYF.

J is TRBJ2-1 and V is TRBV5-1; 9 bases map to TRBD2. Germline loops: CDR1 SGHRS, CDR2 YFSETQ. V lost 1 base and J lost 6; bases outside the gene matches: 5. CDR3 size: 15 residues. Here the CDR3 DNA reads TGCGCCAGCAGCTTGCCGCGGGGGGGCCGCAATGAGCAGTTCTTC. As protein: CASSLPRGGRNEQFF. The variable domain in full, completed from reference TRBV5-1 and TRBJ2-1, reads KAGVTQTPRYLIKTRGQQVTLSCSPISGHRSVSWYQQTPGQGLQFLFEYFSETQRNKGNFPGRFSGRQFSNSRSEMNVSTLELGDSALYLCASSLPRGGRNEQFFGPGTRLTVL.